Presented here are 21 T cell receptor beta chains from one specimen sequenced in a study of human T cells and chemical hapten exposure. Stated time point: pre-sensitization, week 0. Stated treatment: therapeutic diphenylcyclopropenone sensitization with weekly scalp DPC. One entry per CDR3 protein results from TCRdb running MiXCR on the RACE reads. This table has around 300,000 distinct CDR3 sequences, over 7.5% appearing once. The source was whole blood, collected in connection with sensitization to the hapten diphenylcyclopropenone (DPC). These receptors were collected from a man between 18 and 29 years old with alopecia areata. Some clones in this sample may be carry-over from other donors' samples.

This clonotype was seen a handful of times. V is TRBV4-1 and J is TRBJ2-5; tentative D call: TRBD2 (6 bases). The germline CDR1 and CDR2 sequences are MGHRA and YSYEKL. V lost 3 bases and J 3 bases, leaving 11 bases between the germline ends. The CDR3 loop spans 14 amino acids. Here the CDR3 DNA reads TGCGCCAGCAGCCAGCTAGCGACCGAAGAGACCCAGTACTTC. Protein sequence: CASSQLATEETQYF.

The chain has TRBV12-3 or TRBV12-4 and TRBJ1-1, with D possibly matching TRBD1 (6 bases). The length of the CDR3 is 12 residues. V was cut by 6 bases and J by 5 bases, with 10 bases left in between. DNA for the CDR3: TGTGCCAGCAGCTCCGGACAGACTGAAGCTTTCTTT. Amino acids: CASSSGQTEAFF.

V is TRBV6-6 and J is TRBJ1-1; no reliable D call. V lost 6 bases and J lost 3, with 14 bases in between. CDR1 is MNHNY, CDR2 SVGAGI, per germline (reference sequence). The CDR3 length is 14 residues. CDR3 protein: CASSSLSVDTEAFF. The CDR3 DNA reads as TGTGCCAGCAGCTCCTTAAGCGTCGACACTGAAGCTTTCTTT.

A few counts support this clonotype. The chain combines TRBV5-1 with TRBJ2-1; 7 bases fit TRBD1. Germline V gene lookup returns CDR1 SGHRS and CDR2 YFSETQ. CDR3 length: 16 amino acids. J was trimmed by 3 bases and V by 4 bases; bases with no gene match: 10. CDR3 nucleotides: TGCGCCAGCAGCAAGCCCCGGGACAGCTACTACAATGAGCAGTTCTTC. Protein sequence: CASSKPRDSYYNEQFF.

This sequence joins TRBV6-1 and TRBJ2-7; perhaps TRBD1 as D (6 bases). The CDR3 runs 15 residues. Germline values: CDR1 MNHNS, CDR2 SASEGT. Trimming removed 6 bases from V and 2 bases from J, with 17 bases in between. CDR3 loop: CASSPRGVPAYEQYF. The CDR3 nucleotides read TGTGCCAGCAGCCCCAGGGGCGTCCCCGCCTACGAGCAGTACTTC.

The V and J genes are TRBV28 and TRBJ1-1, with 9 bases lining up with TRBD1. The V gene end was trimmed by 5 bases and the J gene end by 4 bases; junction bases not matched to a gene: 11. Germline V gene data show CDR1 as MDHEN and CDR2 as SYDVKM. This CDR3 is 16 amino acids long. DNA of the CDR3: TGTGCCAGCAGTGCTTACAGGGGGCAGCGTGGCACTGAAGCTTTCTTT. As protein: CASSAYRGQRGTEAFF.

This chain uses TRBV7-9 with TRBJ1-1; the D is unclear. Trimming pared 1 base from V and 10 bases from J, leaving 13 bases between. From germline, CDR1 is SEHNR and CDR2 FQNEAQ (reference sequence). CDR3 size: 13 residues. CDR3 coding DNA: TGTGCCAGCAGCTTAGGGTCCCTTGGGAGAGCTTTCTTT. It yields the protein CASSLGSLGRAFF.

In its sample, this clonotype was seen a few times. The J gene is TRBJ1-6, the V gene TRBV6-5; possibly TRBD1 for D (6 bases). The CDR3 spans 20 residues. Germline assignment: CDR1 MNHEY and CDR2 SVGAGI. The V gene lost 2 bases and the J gene lost 0 bases, with 20 bases spanning the gap. CDR3 bases: TGTGCCAGCAGTTACCGGTTACAGGGACCGAGGAGCTCCTATAATTCACCCCTCCACTTT. Translation gives CASSYRLQGPRSSYNSPLHF.

The chain employs TRBV20-1 and TRBJ2-3; D might be TRBD2 (5 bases). V was shortened by 6 bases and J by 0 bases, with 16 bases between the two germline ends. The CDR3 spans 15 residues. Looked up from germline, CDR1 is DFQATT and CDR2 is SNEGSKA (reference sequence). The chain's CDR3 is CSARAYGVSTDTQYF. CDR3 DNA sequence: TGCAGTGCGCGAGCGTACGGGGTTAGCACAGATACGCAGTATTTT.

This clonotype appeared a single time. This chain uses TRBV12-3 or TRBV12-4 with TRBJ1-2; the D is unclear. CDR3 length: 15 residues. Trimming took 4 bases from V and 2 from J, leaving 14 bases between them. CDR3 amino acids: CASSYLGRQNYGYTF. The CDR3 region has the DNA TGTGCCAGCAGTTACTTAGGCAGACAAAACTATGGCTACACCTTC.

This clonotype was detected a few times. The chain employs TRBV9 and TRBJ2-1, with D uncertain. V lost 3 bases, J lost 1 base, and 17 bases lay in between. In germline, CDR1 is SGDLS, CDR2 YYNGEE. The CDR3 has 17 amino acids. The CDR3 bases are TGTGCCAGCAGCGGATCCTTGGACGTCCCGTCCTACAATGAGCAGTTCTTC. This translates into CASSGSLDVPSYNEQFF.

This clonotype showed up just a few times. The genes are TRBV6-6 and TRBJ1-4; D not certain. CDR1 MNHNY and CDR2 SVGAGI come from the germline V gene (reference sequence). The CDR3 has 12 amino acids. The V gene lost 2 bases and the J gene lost 8 bases, with 6 bases spanning the gap. CDR3 DNA: TGTGCCAGCAGTTACCGGAGGGAAAAACTGTTTTTT. It translates to CASSYRREKLFF.

There are many counts of this clonotype. The chain recombines TRBV19 with TRBJ1-2; D may be TRBD1 (6 bases). The CDR3 consists of 14 residues. CDR1 is LNHDA and CDR2 is SQIVND in the germline V gene (reference sequence). V was pared by 3 bases and J by 8 bases, with 16 bases between. The CDR3 region is CASSITGRPTGYTF. The CDR3 DNA reads as TGTGCCAGTAGTATTACAGGGCGACCGACCGGCTACACCTTC.

This clonotype occurred many times. This sequence joins TRBV9 and TRBJ2-5, with D possibly being TRBD1 (5 bases). There are 16 residues in the CDR3. Germline V lookup: CDR1 SGDLS, CDR2 YYNGEE. Trimming took 3 bases from V and 2 from J, leaving 17 bases between them. The DNA for the CDR3 is TGTGCCAGCAGCGCACCCAGGGCCTCGCGACAAGAGACCCAGTACTTC. Translating it yields CASSAPRASRQETQYF.

CDR3 residues: CASSSAPGQGATETQYF. For the CDR3, the DNA is TGCGCCAGCAGCTCAGCGCCCGGACAGGGGGCAACAGAGACCCAGTACTTC. The J gene is TRBJ2-5, the V gene TRBV5-1; 11 bases are shared with TRBD1. The CDR3 loop spans 17 amino acids. V was clipped by 3 bases and J by 4 bases; unmatched bases: 11. Germline V CDR1 and CDR2: SGHRS, YFSETQ.

This clonotype was seen more than once but under ten times. This chain joins TRBV12-3 or TRBV12-4 and TRBJ1-4; the match to TRBD1 covers 8 bases. Trimming cost V 6 bases and J 7 bases; bases outside gene matches: 13. CDR3 size: 16 residues. This CDR3 is CASSFRGRGVGEKLFF. The CDR3 nucleotides read TGTGCCAGCAGCTTCAGGGGGCGCGGGGTTGGTGAAAAACTGTTTTTT.

The chain combines TRBV6-5 with TRBJ2-7; TRBD1 agrees at 12 bases. V was clipped by 5 bases and J by 6 bases; unmatched bases: 5. Germline V gene lookup returns CDR1 MNHEY and CDR2 SVGAGI. The CDR3 is 14 amino acids. The CDR3 coding sequence is TGTGCCAGCAGTGTGGGACAGGGGGCATTCGAGCAGTACGTC. This sequence encodes CASSVGQGAFEQYV.

This clonotype was picked up a small number of times. This chain connects TRBV24-1 to TRBJ2-1, with D perhaps matching TRBD2 (6 bases). Germline CDR1 reads KGHDR; CDR2 reads SFDVKD. V lost 3 bases, J lost 10 bases, and 9 bases lay in between. The length of the CDR3 is 12 residues. CDR3 sequence: CATSDLSGEQFF. The CDR3 DNA sequence: TGTGCCACCAGTGATCTCAGCGGGGAGCAGTTCTTC.

This clonotype was seen many times. This chain connects TRBV28 to TRBJ2-7; D perhaps matches TRBD1 (7 bases). The CDR3 is made up of 15 amino acids. V dropped 2 bases and J dropped 2 bases, with 13 bases sitting between them. CDR1 and CDR2 (germline): MDHEN, SYDVKM. CDR3 sequence (DNA): TGTGCCAGCAGTTTAGGGCAGGGGGGCCCCTACGAGCAGTACTTC. Translated, it gives CASSLGQGGPYEQYF.

This clonotype was detected a few times. This sequence joins TRBV28 and TRBJ2-2; a weak D match, TRBD1 (5 bases). The V end lost 2 bases, the J end lost 0 bases, and 13 bases lay between the germline ends. This CDR3 is 17 amino acids long. CDR1 is MDHEN, CDR2 SYDVKM, per germline. This CDR3 reads CASSLVIGHPNTGELFF. The CDR3 bases are TGTGCCAGCAGTTTAGTGATTGGACACCCGAACACCGGGGAGCTGTTTTTT.

This sequence joins TRBV20-1 and TRBJ2-7, with 12 positions matching TRBD2. Germline V gene data show CDR1 as DFQATT and CDR2 as SNEGSKA (reference sequence). V dropped 1 base and J dropped 3; count of bases not matched to a gene: 4. The CDR3 length is 15 residues. The CDR3 protein is CSARVLAGGLYEQYF. Here the CDR3 DNA reads TGCAGTGCTAGAGTACTAGCGGGGGGACTCTACGAGCAGTACTTC.